A single sample is the source of the 18 T cell receptor beta chains below, sequenced in a study of PD-1 blockade in classical Hodgkin lymphoma. All patients experienced relapse after autologous stem cell transplantation, and brentuximab vedotin exposure was variable. Sequencing was performed with immunoSEQ multiplex PCR; in TCRdb, only in-frame clones are kept and a portion is missing. The data hold roughly 15,000 clones, with approximately 77% observed a single time. The source material was peripheral blood mononuclear cells (PBMCs), sampled at baseline. The source of these receptors is a human donor with classical Hodgkin lymphoma.

This sequence joins TRBV11-2 and TRBJ2-7; D not resolved. Trimming left V 4 bases short and J 2 bases short, with 9 bases between. The CDR3 contains 13 residues. Per germline, CDR1 SGHAT and CDR2 FQNNGV. CDR3 amino acids: CASSSFYTYEQYF. For the CDR3, the DNA is TGTGCCAGCAGCTCGTTTTATACCTACGAGCAGTACTTC.

This chain links TRBV14 with TRBJ2-2; D is possibly TRBD1 (5 bases). Trimming took 6 bases from V and 3 from J, leaving 14 bases between them. This CDR3 comprises 15 residues. Germline lookup yields CDR1 SGHDN and CDR2 FVKESK. The CDR3 loop is CASRSQGLDTGELFF. As DNA, the CDR3 is TGTGCCAGCAGAAGTCAGGGTCTGGACACCGGGGAGCTGTTTTTT. Based on the CDR3 plus reference TRBV14 and TRBJ2-2, the full variable domain is EAGVTQFPSHSVIEKGQTVTLRCDPISGHDNLYWYRRVMGKEIKFLLHFVKESKQDESGMPNNRFLAERTGGTYSTLKVQPAELEDSGVYFCASRSQGLDTGELFFGEGSRLTVL.

The V gene is TRBV5-4, the J gene TRBJ1-1; D remains ambiguous. CDR1 is SGHNT, CDR2 YYREEE, per germline (reference sequence). The CDR3 runs 12 residues. Deletions cut 0 bases from V and 8 bases from J, with 8 bases between. For the CDR3, the DNA is TGTGCCAGCAGCTTGGGGGGAAGGGAAGCTTTCTTT. Translating it yields CASSLGGREAFF.

The chain couples TRBV5-1 to TRBJ2-2, with TRBD2 as a possible D gene (6 bases). Germline V gene sequence: CDR1 SGHRS, CDR2 YFSETQ. The CDR3 contains 16 residues. V gave up 1 base and J gave up 2 bases, with 12 bases separating them. CDR3 residues: CASSLMGGENTGELFF. In nucleotides, the CDR3 is TGCGCCAGCAGCTTGATGGGGGGAGAAAACACCGGGGAGCTGTTTTTT.

The rearrangement joins TRBV9 to TRBJ2-6; no clear D gene. V lost 3 bases, J lost 0 bases, and 22 bases lay in between. Germline values: CDR1 SGDLS, CDR2 YYNGEE. This CDR3 has 20 residues. CDR3 DNA sequence: TGTGCCAGCAGCGGGCTTTCAGAAGGCCGACCTCACTCTGGGGCCAACGTCCTGACTTTC. Amino acid sequence: CASSGLSEGRPHSGANVLTF.

The chain carries TRBV11-2 and TRBJ1-1; TRBD1 aligns across 8 bases. J was trimmed by 6 bases and V by 4 bases; bases with no gene match: 7. Germline CDR1 SGHAT, CDR2 FQNNGV. The CDR3 consists of 14 residues. CDR3: CASSSYRGWSEAFF. DNA of the CDR3: TGTGCCAGCAGCTCCTACAGGGGGTGGTCTGAAGCTTTCTTT.

The rearrangement joins TRBV29-1 to TRBJ2-1, with unresolved D. Germline CDR1 is SQVTM and CDR2 is ANQGSEA. The CDR3 totals 14 residues. V shed 2 bases and J shed 3 bases, with 11 bases lying between them. CDR3 amino acids: CSVESQVNYNEQFF. CDR3 nucleotides: TGCAGCGTTGAAAGCCAGGTTAACTACAATGAGCAGTTCTTC.

The chain uses TRBV7-9 and TRBJ2-3, with a possible D match to TRBD2 (5 bases). Germline V gives CDR1 SEHNR, CDR2 FQNEAQ (reference sequence). The V end lost 1 base, the J end lost 4 bases, and 12 bases lay between the germline ends. The CDR3 is made up of 15 amino acids. This CDR3 reads CASSLGSGESDTQYF. The CDR3 region has the DNA TGTGCCAGCAGCTTAGGGTCCGGGGAGTCAGATACGCAGTATTTT. The complete variable domain, with remaining parts taken from reference TRBV7-9 and TRBJ2-3, reads DTGVSQNPRHKITKRGQNVTFRCDPISEHNRLYWYRQTLGQGPEFLTYFQNEAQLEKSRLLSDRFSAERPKGSFSTLEIQRTEQGDSAMYLCASSLGSGESDTQYFGPGTRLTVL.

The chain couples TRBV7-2 to TRBJ1-1; tentatively, D is TRBD1 (6 bases). The CDR3 covers 13 residues. Germline V gene lookup returns CDR1 SGHTA and CDR2 FQGNSA. With 5 bases removed from V and 8 bases from J, the gap between germline ends came to 15 bases. CDR3 residues: CASSPRGGREAFF. CDR3 DNA sequence: TGTGCCAGCAGCCCACGGGGGGGCCGGGAAGCTTTCTTT.

A few counts support this clone. J is TRBJ1-6 and V is TRBV7-9; tentatively, D is TRBD1 (5 bases). Germline loops: CDR1 SEHNR, CDR2 FQNEAQ (reference sequence). CDR3 length: 14 residues. V gave up 3 bases and J gave up 8 bases, with 11 bases separating them. CDR3 nucleotide sequence: TGTGCCAGCAGCTTCCCCCTGGGGGATTCACCCCTCCACTTT. Translated: CASSFPLGDSPLHF. Filled out from reference TRBV7-9 and TRBJ1-6, the complete variable domain reads DTGVSQNPRHKITKRGQNVTFRCDPISEHNRLYWYRQTLGQGPEFLTYFQNEAQLEKSRLLSDRFSAERPKGSFSTLEIQRTEQGDSAMYLCASSFPLGDSPLHFGNGTRLTVT.

The chain joins TRBV9 to TRBJ2-1; D remains unclear. The CDR3 covers 16 residues. V was pared by 2 bases and J by 8 bases, with 20 bases between. Germline V lookup: CDR1 SGDLS, CDR2 YYNGEE. The CDR3 reads CASSVELQDPRDEQFF. The CDR3 DNA reads TGTGCCAGCAGCGTCGAGTTGCAGGACCCTCGTGATGAGCAGTTCTTC.

A single count supports this clone. CDR3 sequence reads: CASSLAGAISYEQYF. The CDR3 DNA sequence: TGTGCCAGCAGCTTAGCGGGGGCCATCTCCTACGAGCAGTACTTC. The rearrangement joins TRBV6-1 to TRBJ2-7; 9 bases are shared with TRBD2. The CDR3 totals 15 residues. Germline loops: CDR1 MNHNS, CDR2 SASEGT. The J segment lost 0 bases and the V segment lost 6 bases, leaving 6 bases of the junction unmatched.

V is TRBV5-1 and J is TRBJ1-3; no firm D call. The V gene lost 0 bases and the J gene lost 2 bases, with 12 bases spanning the gap. Germline assignment: CDR1 SGHRS and CDR2 YFSETQ. The CDR3 has 16 residues. CDR3 residues: CASSLGPGGTGNTIYF. In DNA, the CDR3 is TGCGCCAGCAGCTTGGGTCCAGGAGGAACTGGAAACACCATATATTTT.

The gene calls are TRBV5-1 and TRBJ2-3; D perhaps matches TRBD2 (6 bases). Germline CDR1 and CDR2: SGHRS and YFSETQ. V was pared by 7 bases and J by 6 bases, with 21 bases between. This CDR3 comprises 15 residues. Here the CDR3 DNA reads TGCGCCAGCGGCCCTGCGGGGCGCCGCGTGGATACGCAGTATTTT. Protein: CASGPAGRRVDTQYF.

The J gene is TRBJ2-7, the V gene TRBV6-1; D is possibly TRBD1 or TRBD2 (5 bases each). Per the germline V gene, CDR1 is MNHNS and CDR2 is SASEGT. This CDR3 has 15 amino acids. The V end was cut by 4 bases, the J end by 3 bases, with 16 bases between. The CDR3 is CASSVARGGNYEQYF. DNA for the CDR3: TGTGCCAGCAGTGTAGCTCGGGGCGGAAACTACGAGCAGTACTTC.

The sample holds a few counts of this clone. Other DNA sequences within the sample encode an identical CDR3. This rearrangement joins TRBV9 to TRBJ2-2; D ambiguous. The CDR3 consists of 15 residues. The germline V gene has CDR1 SGDLS and CDR2 YYNGEE. The germline V and J ends were trimmed by 0 bases and 2 bases, with 8 bases remaining between them. The CDR3 DNA follows: TGTGCCAGCAGCGTAGGAGGAGCCAACACCGGGGAGCTGTTTTTT. Translation gives CASSVGGANTGELFF.

The sample holds a few counts of this clone. This CDR3 reads CASSLDPGDYGYTF. Written as DNA, the CDR3 is TGCGCCAGCAGCTTAGACCCGGGAGACTATGGCTACACCTTC. The chain couples TRBV5-1 to TRBJ1-2; unclear D gene. The CDR3 sequence is 14 residues long. V lost 2 bases, J lost 3 bases, and 11 bases lay in between. Germline V gene lookup returns CDR1 SGHRS and CDR2 YFSETQ.

The chain combines TRBV5-6 with TRBJ2-3, with D perhaps matching TRBD1 or TRBD2 (5 bases each). Germline V gene sequence: CDR1 SGHDT, CDR2 YYEEEE. V lost 4 bases to trimming and J lost 10 bases, with 19 bases between them. The CDR3 sequence is 14 residues long. The CDR3 DNA is TGTGCCAGCAGCCCCCGGGACCTATCCCGGCCGCAGTATTTT. Translation gives CASSPRDLSRPQYF.